Detailed here is one TCR beta chain. The sample is drawn from a study of blood T cell repertoires in COVID-19. Study details: The United States, Italy and Spain supplied acute and convalescent COVID-19 samples. In each case, the material was cDNA or gDNA derived from T cells, B-cell-depleted T cells, or PBMCs.

Per the study methods: Amplification of reference gene primers provided the estimated nucleated cell counts. Profiling relied on immunoSEQ multiplex PCR, and the TCRdb table lists in-frame clones only, not all of them. From that table come the V and J calls and clone size; the DNA was used to work out D and trimming. The sample lists some 70,000 clones, 87% seen once, with less than 8% in the top ten. The sequenced material came from peripheral blood. This TCR was sampled from a man aged 50-60 years with active COVID-19.

Written as DNA, the CDR3 is TGTGCCAGCACCAGGGGAGGGACCGGGGAGCTGTTTTTT. Translation gives CASTRGGTGELFF. This chain uses TRBV12-3 or TRBV12-4 with TRBJ2-2; D possibly corresponds to TRBD2 (7 bases). The length of the CDR3 is 13 residues. Trimming took 7 bases from V and 5 from J, leaving 11 bases between them.